Listed below are T cell receptor beta chains from one sample, sequenced in a study of T cell responses to AZD1222 COVID-19 vaccine. Data came from immunoSEQ multiplex PCR; TCRdb stores just in-frame clones and leaves some out. The sample includes 150,000 or so clones, roughly nine tenths of them seen just once. The sequenced sample was peripheral blood, obtained 28 days after the second AZD1222 dose. These receptors came from an adult who received the AZD1222 COVID-19 vaccine. Both conserved end residues are part of each CDR3. The D gene is left open where the match is weak. Clone sizes are given selectively: once, few, many, or a class where the clone is expanded.

>TRBV6-5|.|TRBJ1-6|.
CASRDNTPLHF
TGTGCCAGCAGAGACAACACACCCCTCCACTTT
>TRBV4-2|once|TRBJ2-1|.
CASSQGSQGPYNEQFF
TGTGCCAGCAGCCAAGGCTCGCAGGGCCCCTACAATGAGCAGTTCTTC
>TRBV6-5|.|TRBJ2-7|TRBD1
CASSQDRQGSYEQYF
TGTGCCAGCAGTCAGGACCGACAGGGTAGCTACGAGCAGTACTTC
>TRBV7-9|.|TRBJ1-2|TRBD1
CASSPNRDRGQRNYGYTF
TGTGCCAGCAGCCCCAACCGGGACAGGGGCCAACGTAACTATGGCTACACCTTC
>TRBV5-6|.|TRBJ2-2|.
CASSVIRYTGELFF
TGTGCCAGCAGCGTCATCCGGTATACCGGGGAGCTGTTTTTT
>TRBV6-5|.|TRBJ1-3|.
CASSSTANSGNTIYF
TGTGCCAGCAGTAGCACAGCGAACTCTGGAAACACCATATATTTT
>TRBV15|.|TRBJ1-1|.
CATSSADDRTTEAFF
TGTGCCACCAGCAGTGCTGACGACAGGACCACTGAAGCTTTCTTT
>TRBV5-1|.|TRBJ1-6|.
CASSLAGFDRSPLHF
TGCGCCAGCAGCTTGGCAGGGTTTGATAGATCACCCCTCCACTTT
>TRBV4-1|.|TRBJ1-6|.
CASSLGLRGTYSPLHF
TGCGCCAGCAGCCTAGGGTTGAGAGGGACTTATTCACCCCTCCACTTT
>TRBV30|.|TRBJ2-2|.
CAWSEYFVGELFF
TGTGCCTGGAGTGAGTACTTTGTCGGGGAGCTGTTTTTT
>TRBV29-1|.|TRBJ2-2|.
CSANGGRDTGELFF
TGCAGCGCAAACGGGGGGCGGGACACCGGGGAGCTGTTTTTT
>TRBV5-1|.|TRBJ1-2|.
CASRGVLQGKNGYGYTF
TGCGCCAGCAGGGGAGTTTTGCAGGGGAAGAATGGCTATGGCTACACCTTC
>TRBV3-1/TRBV3-2|.|TRBJ1-2|.
CASSVGWGYGYTF
TGTGCCAGCAGCGTGGGATGGGGCTATGGCTACACCTTC
>TRBV6-1|.|TRBJ1-6|.
CASSELQKGENSPLHF
TGTGCCAGCAGTGAATTACAGAAGGGGGAAAATTCACCCCTCCACTTT
>TRBV5-5|.|TRBJ1-2|.
CASSLTLRDYGYTF
TGTGCCAGCAGCTTGACCCTCAGGGACTATGGCTACACCTTC
>TRBV7-9|.|TRBJ2-1|.
CASSLGQTLLGEQFF
TGTGCCAGCAGCTTAGGCCAGACATTATTGGGTGAGCAGTTCTTC
>TRBV7-2|.|TRBJ2-5|TRBD2
CASSLLVERGKEIQYF
TGTGCCAGCAGCCTATTGGTAGAGCGGGGGAAAGAGATCCAGTACTTC